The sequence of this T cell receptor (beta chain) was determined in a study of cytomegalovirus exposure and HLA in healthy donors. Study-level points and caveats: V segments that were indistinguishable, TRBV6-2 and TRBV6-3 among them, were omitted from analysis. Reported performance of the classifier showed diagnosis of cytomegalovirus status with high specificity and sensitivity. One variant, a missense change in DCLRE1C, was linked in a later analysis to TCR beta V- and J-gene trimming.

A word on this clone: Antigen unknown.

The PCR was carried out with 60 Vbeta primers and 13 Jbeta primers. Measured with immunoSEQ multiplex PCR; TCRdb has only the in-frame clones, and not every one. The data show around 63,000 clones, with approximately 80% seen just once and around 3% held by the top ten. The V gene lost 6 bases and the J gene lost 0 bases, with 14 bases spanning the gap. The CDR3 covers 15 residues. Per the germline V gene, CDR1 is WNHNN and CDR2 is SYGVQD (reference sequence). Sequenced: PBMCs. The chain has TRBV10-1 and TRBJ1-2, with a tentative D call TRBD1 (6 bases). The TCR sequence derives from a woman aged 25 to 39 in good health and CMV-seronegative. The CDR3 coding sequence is TGCGCCAGCAGCCCCAACAGGGCTCCTAACTATGGCTACACCTTC. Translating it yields CASSPNRAPNYGYTF.